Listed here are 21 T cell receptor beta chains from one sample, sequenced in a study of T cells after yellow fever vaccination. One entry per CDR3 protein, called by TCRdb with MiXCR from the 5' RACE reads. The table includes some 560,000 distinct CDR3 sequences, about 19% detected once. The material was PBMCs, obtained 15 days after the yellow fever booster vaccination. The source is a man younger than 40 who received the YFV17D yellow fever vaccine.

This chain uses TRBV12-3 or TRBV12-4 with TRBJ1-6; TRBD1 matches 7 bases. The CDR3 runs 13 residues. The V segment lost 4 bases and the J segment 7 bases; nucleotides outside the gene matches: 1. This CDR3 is CASSSTGNSPLHF. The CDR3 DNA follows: TGTGCCAGCAGTTCGACAGGGAATTCACCCCTCCACTTT.

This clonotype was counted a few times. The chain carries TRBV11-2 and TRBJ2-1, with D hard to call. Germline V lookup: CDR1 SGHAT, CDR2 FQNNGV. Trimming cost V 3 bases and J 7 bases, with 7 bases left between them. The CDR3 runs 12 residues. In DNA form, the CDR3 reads TGTGCCAGCAGCTTTTTTGGGAATGAGCAGTTCTTC. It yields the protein CASSFFGNEQFF.

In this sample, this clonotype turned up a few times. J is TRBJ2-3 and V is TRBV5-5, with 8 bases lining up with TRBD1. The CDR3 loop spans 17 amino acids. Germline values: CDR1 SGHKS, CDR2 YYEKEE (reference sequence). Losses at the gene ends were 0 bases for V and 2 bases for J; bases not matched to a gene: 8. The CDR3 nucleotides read TGTGCCAGCAGCTTGGCTCAAACAGGGGGACTCACAGATACGCAGTATTTT. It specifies CASSLAQTGGLTDTQYF.

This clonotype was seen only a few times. The CDR3 loop is CASSNLAGTGELFF. CDR3 coding DNA: TGTGCCAGCAGTAATCTAGCGGGCACCGGGGAGCTGTTTTTT. The chain recombines TRBV25-1 with TRBJ2-2, with 8 bases identical to TRBD2. The ends lost 5 bases at V and 4 bases at J; junction bases unmatched: 3. This CDR3 comprises 14 residues. The germline CDR1 and CDR2 sequences are MGHDK and SYGVNS.

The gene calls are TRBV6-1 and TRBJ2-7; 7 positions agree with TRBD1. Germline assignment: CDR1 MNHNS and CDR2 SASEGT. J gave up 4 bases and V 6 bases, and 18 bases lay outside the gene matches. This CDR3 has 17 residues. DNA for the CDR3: TGTGCCAGCAGACACCCCCAAAACAGGGGCGGACGATACGAGCAGTACTTC. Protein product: CASRHPQNRGGRYEQYF.

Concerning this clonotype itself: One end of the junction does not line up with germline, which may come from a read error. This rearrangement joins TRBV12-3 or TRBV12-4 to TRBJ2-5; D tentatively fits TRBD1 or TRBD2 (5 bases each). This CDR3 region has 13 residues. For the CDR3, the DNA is TGTGCCAGCACTTTAGGGACCCCAGAGACCCAGTACTTC. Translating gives CASTLGTPETQYF.

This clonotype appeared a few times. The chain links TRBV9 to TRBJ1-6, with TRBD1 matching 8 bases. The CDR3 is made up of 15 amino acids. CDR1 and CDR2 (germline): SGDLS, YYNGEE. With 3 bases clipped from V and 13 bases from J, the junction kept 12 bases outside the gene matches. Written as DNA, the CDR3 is TGTGCCAGCAGCGCCGGACAGGGCCCAGGTGGGCCCCTCCACTTT. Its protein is CASSAGQGPGGPLHF. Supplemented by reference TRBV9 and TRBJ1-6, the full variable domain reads DSGVTQTPKHLITATGQRVTLRCSPRSGDLSVYWYQQSLDQGLQFLIQYYNGEERAKGNILERFSAQQFPDLHSELNLSSLELGDSALYFCASSAGQGPGGPLHFGNGTRLTVT.

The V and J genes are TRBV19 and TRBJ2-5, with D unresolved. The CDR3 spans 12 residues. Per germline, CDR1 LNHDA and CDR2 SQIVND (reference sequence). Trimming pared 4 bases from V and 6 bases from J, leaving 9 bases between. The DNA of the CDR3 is TGTGCCAGTAGTAACAACGGCCAGACCCAGTACTTC. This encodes CASSNNGQTQYF.

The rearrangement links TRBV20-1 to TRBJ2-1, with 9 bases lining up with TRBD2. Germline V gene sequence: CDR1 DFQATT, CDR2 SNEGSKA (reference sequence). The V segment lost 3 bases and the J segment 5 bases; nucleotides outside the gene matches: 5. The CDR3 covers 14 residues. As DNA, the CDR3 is TGCAGTGCTAGTCTAGCGGGGTGGGACAATGAGCAGTTCTTC. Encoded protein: CSASLAGWDNEQFF.

CDR3 bases: TGCAGTGCGAAGGGACAGTTTACTATGAACACTGAAGCTTTCTTT. Its translation: CSAKGQFTMNTEAFF. The chain is built from TRBV20-1 and TRBJ1-1; 7 nucleotides agree with TRBD1. J gave up 0 bases and V 6 bases, and 10 bases lay outside the gene matches. In germline, CDR1 is DFQATT, CDR2 SNEGSKA (reference sequence). This CDR3 spans 15 amino acids.

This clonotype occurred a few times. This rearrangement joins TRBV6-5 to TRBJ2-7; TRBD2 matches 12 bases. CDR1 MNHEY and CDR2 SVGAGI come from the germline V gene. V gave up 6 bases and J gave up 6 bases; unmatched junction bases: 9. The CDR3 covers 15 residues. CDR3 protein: CASSSTTSGRAEQYF. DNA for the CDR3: TGTGCCAGCAGCTCCACGACTAGCGGGAGAGCCGAGCAGTACTTC.

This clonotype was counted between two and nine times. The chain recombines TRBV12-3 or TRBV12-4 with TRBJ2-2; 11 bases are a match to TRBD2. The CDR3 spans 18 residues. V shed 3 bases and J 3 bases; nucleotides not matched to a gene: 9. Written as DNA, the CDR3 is TGTGCCAGCAGTTTTTTCGTAGCGGGAGGGCCCCACACCGGGGAGCTGTTTTTT. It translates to CASSFFVAGGPHTGELFF.

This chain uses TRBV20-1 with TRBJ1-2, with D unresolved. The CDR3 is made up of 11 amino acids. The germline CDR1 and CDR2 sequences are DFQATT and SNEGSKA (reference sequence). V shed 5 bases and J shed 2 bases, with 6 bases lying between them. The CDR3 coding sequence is TGCAGTGCTTCTGCGAACTATGGCTACACCTTC. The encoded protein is CSASANYGYTF.

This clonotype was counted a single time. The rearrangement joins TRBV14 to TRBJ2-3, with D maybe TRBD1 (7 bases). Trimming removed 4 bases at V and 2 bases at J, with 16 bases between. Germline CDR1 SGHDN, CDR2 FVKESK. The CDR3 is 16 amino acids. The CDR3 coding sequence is TGTGCCAGCAGCCGCGGGACAGCTCGATACACAGATACGCAGTATTTT. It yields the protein CASSRGTARYTDTQYF.

The CDR3 reads CASSKNFGDEQYF. CDR3 sequence (DNA): TGTGCCAGCAGCAAAAATTTCGGGGACGAGCAGTACTTC. This sequence joins TRBV12-3 or TRBV12-4 and TRBJ2-7; maybe TRBD2 (5 bases). Between the trimmed V and J ends, which lost 6 bases and 5 bases, there was a span of 14 bases. There are 13 residues in the CDR3.

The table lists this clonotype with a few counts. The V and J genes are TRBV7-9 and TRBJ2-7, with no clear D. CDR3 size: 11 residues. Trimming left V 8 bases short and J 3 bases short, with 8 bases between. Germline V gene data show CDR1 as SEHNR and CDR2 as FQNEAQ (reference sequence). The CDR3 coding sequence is TGTGCCAGCGCTTCCGACTACGAGCAGTACTTC. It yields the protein CASASDYEQYF. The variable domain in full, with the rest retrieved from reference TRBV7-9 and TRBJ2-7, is DTGVSQNPRHKITKRGQNVTFRCDPISEHNRLYWYRQTLGQGPEFLTYFQNEAQLEKSRLLSDRFSAERPKGSFSTLEIQRTEQGDSAMYLCASASDYEQYFGPGTRLTVT.

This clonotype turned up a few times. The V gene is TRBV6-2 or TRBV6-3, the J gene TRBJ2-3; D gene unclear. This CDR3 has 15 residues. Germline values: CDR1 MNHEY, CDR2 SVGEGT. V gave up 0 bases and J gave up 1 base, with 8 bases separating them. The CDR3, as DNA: TGTGCCAGCAGTTACTCGTCTGGGCGCACAGATACGCAGTATTTT. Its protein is CASSYSSGRTDTQYF.

CDR3 region: CASSLTVRGDIQYF. The CDR3, as DNA: TGTGCCAGCAGCTTGACGGTTAGGGGGGACATTCAGTACTTC. J is TRBJ2-4 and V is TRBV7-9; D may match TRBD1 or TRBD2 (6 bases each). Germline loops: CDR1 SEHNR, CDR2 FQNEAQ (reference sequence). The V end was cut by 3 bases, the J end by 8 bases, with 14 bases between. CDR3 length: 14 residues.

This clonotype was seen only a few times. CDR3 in DNA: TGTGCCAGCATTCCCGGAAGTTCGGGGCCCGGGGAGCTGTTTTTT. It specifies CASIPGSSGPGELFF. The J gene is TRBJ2-2, the V gene TRBV12-3 or TRBV12-4; the D call may be TRBD1 or TRBD2 (5 bases each). The CDR3 has 15 residues. V was trimmed by 7 bases and J by 6 bases, leaving 18 bases between them.

The CDR3 loop is CSVEDREGRSQQFF. CDR3 DNA: TGCAGCGTTGAGGACCGGGAGGGCCGCTCCCAGCAGTTCTTC. The V gene is TRBV29-1, the J gene TRBJ2-1, with 8 bases identical to TRBD2. Trimming cost V 3 bases and J 11 bases; bases outside gene matches: 12. This CDR3 region has 14 residues. The germline V gene encodes CDR1 SQVTM and CDR2 ANQGSEA.

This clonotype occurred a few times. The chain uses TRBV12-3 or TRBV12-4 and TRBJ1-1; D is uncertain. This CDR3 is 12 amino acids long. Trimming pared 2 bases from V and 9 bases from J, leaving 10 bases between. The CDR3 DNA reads TGTGCCAGCAGTTTAAAGGCCTCGCAAGCTTTCTTT. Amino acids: CASSLKASQAFF.